This TCR beta chain derives from a study of T cell repertoires in cytomegalovirus infection. For the study at large: CMV infection together with matching HLA type was indicated by public TCR beta signatures.

TCRdb passed the reads through MiXCR, listing each CDR3 protein once. The table lists about 830,000 distinct CDR3 sequences, less than 35% of them singletons. Looked up from germline, CDR1 is SEHNR and CDR2 is FQNEAQ (reference sequence). The V gene end was trimmed by 1 base and the J gene end by 7 bases; junction bases not matched to a gene: 7. The CDR3 has 15 residues. In the case of this clonotype: As yet, its antigen is unknown.

The specimen was cultured CD8+ T cells from PBMCs, collected from culture after CMV antigen stimulation. This TCR came from a human donor in good health (CMV status not recorded). Some clones in this sample may be carry-over from other donors' samples. The chain has TRBV7-9 and TRBJ1-5; 7 bases fit TRBD1. The DNA of the CDR3 is TGTGCCAGCAGCTTAGACTGGCAGGGGGGACAGCCCCAGCATTTT. It specifies CASSLDWQGGQPQHF. The full variable domain, in which reference TRBV7-9 and TRBJ1-5 provide the parts outside the CDR3, is DTGVSQNPRHKITKRGQNVTFRCDPISEHNRLYWYRQTLGQGPEFLTYFQNEAQLEKSRLLSDRFSAERPKGSFSTLEIQRTEQGDSAMYLCASSLDWQGGQPQHFGDGTRLSIL.